Below, 24 T cell receptor beta chains from the same sample are listed, as sequenced in a study of T cell repertoires in cytomegalovirus infection. TCRdb itself ran the reads through MiXCR, one entry per CDR3 protein. Here the sample spans hundreds of thousands of distinct CDR3 sequences, approximately 22% being singletons. The source material was CD8+ T cells from PBMCs. These TCRs come from a human donor in good health (CMV status not recorded). Some clones in this sample may be carry-over from other donors' samples.

The rearrangement links TRBV6-6 to TRBJ2-7; possibly TRBD1 or TRBD2 for D (5 bases each). The CDR3 extends over 14 amino acids. The germline V gene has CDR1 MNHNY and CDR2 SVGAGI (reference sequence). Trimming took 5 bases from V and 4 from J, leaving 15 bases between them. CDR3: CASSPRDLGYEQYF. The CDR3 nucleotides read TGTGCCAGCAGTCCCCGGGACCTCGGATACGAGCAGTACTTC.

This clonotype has just a few counts. The CDR3 loop reads CASSLPSAGSGELFF. The CDR3 bases are TGTGCCAGCAGCCTACCCTCTGCAGGGTCCGGGGAGCTGTTTTTT. The chain carries TRBV9 and TRBJ2-2; D is possibly TRBD1 (5 bases). CDR3 size: 15 residues. Germline V CDR1 and CDR2: SGDLS, YYNGEE. V gave up 4 bases and J gave up 6 bases, with 16 bases separating them.

The genes are TRBV24-1 and TRBJ2-1, with a tentative D call TRBD2 (6 bases). Germline V gene data show CDR1 as KGHDR and CDR2 as SFDVKD. V dropped 4 bases and J dropped 8 bases, with 11 bases sitting between them. The CDR3 covers 13 residues. The CDR3, as DNA: TGTGCCACCAGTGACTATGGAGGGGATGAGCAGTTCTTC. It specifies CATSDYGGDEQFF.

The J gene is TRBJ1-2, the V gene TRBV7-9; 9 nucleotides match TRBD1. The CDR3 runs to 14 residues. V lost 4 bases and J lost 8; bases outside the gene matches: 8. CDR1 and CDR2 from the germline V gene are SEHNR and FQNEAQ (reference sequence). CDR3 protein: CASSSPQGAAGYTF. CDR3 DNA sequence: TGTGCCAGCAGCTCACCACAGGGGGCCGCCGGCTACACCTTC.

The rearrangement links TRBV27 to TRBJ2-7; the D gene could be TRBD1 or TRBD2 (5 bases each). Germline CDR1 and CDR2: MNHEY and SMNVEV (reference sequence). Trimming removed 4 bases at V and 6 bases at J, with 10 bases between. This CDR3 has 12 amino acids. CDR3: CASSSSGTEQYF. CDR3 nucleotides: TGTGCCAGCAGTTCCTCTGGGACCGAGCAGTACTTC.

This clonotype occurred a few times. The chain combines TRBV28 with TRBJ1-1, with TRBD1 matching over 12 bases. CDR1 MDHEN and CDR2 SYDVKM come from the germline V gene. V was pared by 4 bases and J by 4 bases, with 1 base of the junction left unmatched. This CDR3 is 14 amino acids long. The CDR3 loop is CASSWDRGLTEAFF. The CDR3 bases are TGTGCCAGCAGTTGGGACAGGGGGCTCACTGAAGCTTTCTTT.

J is TRBJ2-1 and V is TRBV5-1; D unclear. CDR1 SGHRS and CDR2 YFSETQ come from the germline V gene. The V end lost 6 bases, the J end lost 5 bases, and 12 bases lay between the germline ends. The CDR3 is 13 amino acids. CDR3 loop: CASTLGVDNEQFF. DNA of the CDR3: TGCGCCAGCACCTTAGGAGTGGACAATGAGCAGTTCTTC.

V gene TRBV15 combines with J gene TRBJ1-5; D is unclear. Germline CDR1 reads LNHNV; CDR2 reads YYDKDF (reference sequence). The length of the CDR3 is 15 residues. V lost 3 bases and J lost 0, with 9 bases in between. The CDR3 sequence is CATSRDGYSNQPQHF. CDR3 nucleotides: TGTGCCACCAGCAGGGACGGTTATAGCAATCAGCCCCAGCATTTT. The whole variable domain, filled in from reference TRBV15 and TRBJ1-5, reads DAMVIQNPRYQVTQFGKPVTLSCSQTLNHNVMYWYQQKSSQAPKLLFHYYDKDFNNEADTPDNFQSRRPNTSFCFLDIRSPGLGDTAMYLCATSRDGYSNQPQHFGDGTRLSIL.

The chain is built from TRBV25-1 and TRBJ1-1; D ambiguous. The germline V gene has CDR1 MGHDK and CDR2 SYGVNS. There are 14 residues in the CDR3. Between the trimmed V and J ends, which lost 4 bases and 3 bases, there was a span of 12 bases. CDR3 loop: CASSGLASDTEAFF. The CDR3 coding sequence is TGTGCCAGCAGTGGTTTAGCCTCGGACACTGAAGCTTTCTTT.

In its sample, this clonotype was seen many times. The V and J genes are TRBV7-3 and TRBJ2-3; TRBD1 might be the D (6 bases). V dropped 6 bases and J dropped 3 bases, with 22 bases sitting between them. Germline values: CDR1 SGHTA, CDR2 FQGTGA. This CDR3 spans 17 amino acids. CDR3 nucleotide sequence: TGTGCCAGCAGATCAACGGGACACCATCCTCAGACAGATACGCAGTATTTT. It translates to CASRSTGHHPQTDTQYF.

The rearrangement joins TRBV2 to TRBJ1-5; 7 bases are a match to TRBD1. CDR3 length: 18 residues. The junction had 12 bases not matched to a gene; V was cut back by 4 bases and J by 0 bases. In germline, CDR1 is SNHLY, CDR2 FYNNEI. The CDR3 DNA follows: TGTGCCAGCAGTGGAGACAGGGTAGTTCCTTATAGCAATCAGCCCCAGCATTTT. Amino acids: CASSGDRVVPYSNQPQHF.

V gene TRBV28 combines with J gene TRBJ1-5, with 9 bases matching TRBD1. This CDR3 contains 16 residues. Trimming took 6 bases from V and 0 from J; bases not matched to a gene: 6. Germline assignment: CDR1 MDHEN and CDR2 SYDVKM. This CDR3 reads CASSRDRADSNQPQHF. CDR3 nucleotides: TGTGCCAGCAGCCGGGACAGGGCGGATAGCAATCAGCCCCAGCATTTT. The full variable domain, with the rest looked up from reference TRBV28 and TRBJ1-5, is DVKVTQSSRYLVKRTGEKVFLECVQDMDHENMFWYRQDPGLGLRLIYFSYDVKMKEKGDIPEGYSVSREKKERFSLILESASTNQTSMYLCASSRDRADSNQPQHFGDGTRLSIL.

V and J are TRBV11-2 and TRBJ2-7; TRBD2 agrees at 7 bases. Germline CDR1 SGHAT, CDR2 FQNNGV. The CDR3 has 15 amino acids. V trimming: 3 bases; J trimming: 2 bases; junction bases outside the gene matches: 7. This CDR3 reads CASSFLAGAPYEQYF. Written as DNA, the CDR3 is TGTGCCAGCAGCTTCCTGGCGGGAGCCCCCTACGAGCAGTACTTC.

This clonotype was counted a few times. The chain recombines TRBV19 with TRBJ2-5; TRBD1 or TRBD2 may be the D gene (6 bases each). Germline values: CDR1 LNHDA, CDR2 SQIVND (reference sequence). The CDR3 is 18 amino acids. Deletions cut 3 bases from V and 4 bases from J, with 24 bases between. This CDR3 is CASSMFPPRGPERETQYF. DNA of the CDR3: TGTGCCAGTAGTATGTTCCCCCCTCGGGGGCCCGAGAGAGAGACCCAGTACTTC.

Concerning this clonotype itself: At one of its ends the junction is not consistent with the germline gene, which may arise from a read error. The chain uses TRBV6-1 and TRBJ2-6; a possible D gene is TRBD1 (5 bases). Germline V gene lookup returns CDR1 MNHNS and CDR2 SASEGT. This CDR3 spans 14 amino acids. This chain's CDR3 is CATGRAPGANVLNF. CDR3 DNA sequence: TGTGCCACGGGCAGGGCGCCTGGGGCCAACGTCCTGAATTTC.

The rearrangement uses TRBV28 and TRBJ2-3; 9 nucleotides match TRBD2. V lost 9 bases and J lost 0; bases outside the gene matches: 10. CDR3 size: 16 residues. Germline lookup yields CDR1 MDHEN and CDR2 SYDVKM. In DNA form, the CDR3 reads TGTGCCAGTGGAGTTCTAGCGGGATCTAGCACAGATACGCAGTATTTT. Its protein is CASGVLAGSSTDTQYF. The complete variable domain, with remaining parts taken from reference TRBV28 and TRBJ2-3, reads DVKVTQSSRYLVKRTGEKVFLECVQDMDHENMFWYRQDPGLGLRLIYFSYDVKMKEKGDIPEGYSVSREKKERFSLILESASTNQTSMYLCASGVLAGSSTDTQYFGPGTRLTVL.

This clonotype turned up a few times. The junction departs from germline at one end; a sequencing error may be responsible. V and J are TRBV5-1 and TRBJ2-1; no definite D call. Germline V gene sequence: CDR1 SGHRS, CDR2 YFSETQ. The CDR3 is made up of 15 amino acids. The CDR3 here is CASSLVVPYGDEQFF. The CDR3 DNA is TGTGCCAGCAGCTTGGTGGTCCCTTATGGGGATGAGCAGTTCTTC.

V and J are TRBV2 and TRBJ2-1; D assignment may be TRBD1 or TRBD2 (5 bases each). V was shortened by 7 bases and J by 5 bases, with 18 bases between the two germline ends. Per the germline V gene, CDR1 is SNHLY and CDR2 is FYNNEI. This CDR3 is built from 15 residues. CDR3 amino acids: CASTGLEVGDNEQFF. The CDR3, as DNA: TGTGCCAGCACGGGGCTAGAGGTAGGCGACAATGAGCAGTTCTTC.

This sequence joins TRBV20-1 and TRBJ1-5; TRBD1 matches at 8 bases. V shed 6 bases and J 3 bases; nucleotides not matched to a gene: 4. The CDR3 consists of 13 residues. Per germline, CDR1 DFQATT and CDR2 SNEGSKA (reference sequence). The CDR3 loop reads CSAADRDNQPQHF. DNA of the CDR3: TGCAGTGCGGCGGACAGGGACAATCAGCCCCAGCATTTT.

This clonotype was seen repeatedly, ten times or more. The CDR3 DNA sequence: TGTGCCAGCAGCCTCCCAGGGCAAGGCCACCGTGTTCCAACTAATGAAAAACTGTTTTTT. Protein sequence: CASSLPGQGHRVPTNEKLFF. The chain has TRBV7-8 and TRBJ1-4; TRBD1 is a possible D gene (5 bases). The CDR3 is made up of 20 amino acids. The germline V gene encodes CDR1 SGHVS and CDR2 FQNEAQ. V was pared by 5 bases and J by 0 bases, with 25 bases between.

The chain employs TRBV20-1 and TRBJ1-1, with D unclear. Trimming pared 2 bases from V and 4 bases from J, leaving 14 bases between. The CDR3 has 14 residues. The germline V gene has CDR1 DFQATT and CDR2 SNEGSKA (reference sequence). CDR3 nucleotide sequence: TGCAGTGCTAGAACCCGGACTTTAAGCACTGAAGCTTTCTTT. Its translation: CSARTRTLSTEAFF.

At least ten counts were recorded for this clonotype. This rearrangement joins TRBV7-9 to TRBJ2-1; 14 nucleotides line up with TRBD2. CDR1 SEHNR and CDR2 FQNEAQ come from the germline V gene (reference sequence). The CDR3 totals 16 residues. Unmatched junction bases numbered 3, after V lost 5 bases and J lost 3 bases. The CDR3 protein is CASSQGLAGVYNEQFF. The CDR3 DNA reads TGTGCCAGCAGCCAGGGACTAGCGGGGGTCTACAATGAGCAGTTCTTC.

This clonotype turned up a few times. The CDR3 spells CASSLAGGNYEQYF. The CDR3 DNA sequence: TGTGCCAGCAGTTTGGCAGGGGGCAATTACGAGCAGTACTTC. The rearrangement links TRBV12-3 or TRBV12-4 to TRBJ2-7; 8 bases align to TRBD1. The CDR3 extends over 14 amino acids. Germline trimming cut 3 bases from V and 4 bases from J; bases unmatched to any gene: 5.

The chain joins TRBV28 to TRBJ2-7, with D tentatively TRBD1 (6 bases). The CDR3 is 13 amino acids. CDR1 is MDHEN and CDR2 is SYDVKM in the germline V gene. With 8 bases removed from V and 1 base from J, the gap between germline ends came to 12 bases. The chain's CDR3 is CASAPGHSYEQYF. Written as DNA, the CDR3 is TGTGCCAGCGCGCCGGGACATTCCTACGAGCAGTACTTC.